Presented here are 28 T cell receptor beta chains from one specimen sequenced in a study of blood T cell repertoires in COVID-19. The assay was immunoSEQ multiplex PCR, and TCRdb's table has in-frame clones only and misses some. The repertoire has approximately 220,000 clones, approximately 80% of them found once; the top ten carry around 9.3%. The sample comprised peripheral blood. Receptor source: a woman of 80 years or more with acute or convalescent COVID-19.

The chain uses TRBV11-3 and TRBJ2-1; 12 bases line up with TRBD2. The CDR3 runs to 15 residues. J gave up 3 bases and V 4 bases, and 1 base lay outside the gene matches. Germline V gives CDR1 SGHNT, CDR2 YENEEA. The CDR3 sequence is CASSWTSGVYNEQFF. CDR3 DNA: TGTGCCAGCAGCTGGACTAGCGGGGTCTACAATGAGCAGTTCTTC.

This clone was recorded once. The rearrangement joins TRBV19 to TRBJ1-1; weak D call: TRBD1 (5 bases). Trimming removed 6 bases from V and 5 bases from J, with 13 bases in between. The V gene's germline CDR1 is LNHDA and CDR2 SQIVND (reference sequence). CDR3 length equals 13 residues. CDR3 amino acids: CASSQRTSTEAFF. The CDR3 nucleotides read TGTGCCAGTAGCCAACGGACATCGACTGAAGCTTTCTTT.

This clone was counted between two and nine times. The rearrangement links TRBV6-2 or TRBV6-3 to TRBJ2-7; tentatively, D is TRBD1 (6 bases). V dropped 6 bases and J dropped 2 bases, with 14 bases sitting between them. CDR1 and CDR2 from the germline V gene are MNHEY and SVGEGT. The CDR3 length is 14 residues. The CDR3 is CASSLGQPTYEQYF. DNA for the CDR3: TGTGCCAGCAGCCTCGGACAGCCGACCTACGAGCAGTACTTC.

The chain employs TRBV11-3 and TRBJ2-1, with 10 bases aligning to TRBD2. CDR3 length: 12 amino acids. J was trimmed by 10 bases and V by 4 bases; bases with no gene match: 1. Germline loops: CDR1 SGHNT, CDR2 YENEEA. As DNA, the CDR3 is TGTGCCAGCAGCTCGACTAGCGGGGAGCAGTTCTTC. Translated, it gives CASSSTSGEQFF.

The rearrangement links TRBV6-5 to TRBJ2-7; TRBD1 is a possible D gene (6 bases). CDR1 and CDR2 (germline): MNHEY, SVGAGI. The CDR3 loop spans 13 amino acids. Between the trimmed V and J ends, which lost 8 bases and 0 bases, there was a span of 11 bases. For the CDR3, the DNA is TGTGCCAGCCTCCACAGGGCCTCCTACGAGCAGTACTTC. Amino acid sequence: CASLHRASYEQYF.

This clone turned up a few times. The rearrangement joins TRBV5-5 to TRBJ1-1, with D hard to call. The germline V and J ends were trimmed by 0 bases and 0 bases, with 3 bases remaining between them. From germline, CDR1 is SGHKS and CDR2 YYEKEE (reference sequence). The CDR3 extends over 13 amino acids. The DNA of the CDR3 is TGTGCCAGCAGCTTGGGAGTGAACACTGAAGCTTTCTTT. Translating gives CASSLGVNTEAFF.

The chain carries TRBV7-2 and TRBJ2-3; 9 bases fit TRBD2. Germline CDR1 is SGHTA and CDR2 is FQGNSA. The V and J ends lost 0 bases and 5 bases, in that order; junction bases with no gene match: 6. The CDR3 has 16 residues. The CDR3 region is CASSLARAGGRDTQYF. Written as DNA, the CDR3 is TGTGCCAGCAGCTTAGCGCGGGCGGGGGGGCGAGATACGCAGTATTTT.

This sequence joins TRBV24-1 and TRBJ1-2; 10 nucleotides line up with TRBD1. The trim removed 1 base at V and 8 bases at J, leaving 12 bases unmatched. This CDR3 is built from 17 residues. Germline CDR1 and CDR2: KGHDR and SFDVKD. CDR3 coding DNA: TGTGCCACCAGTGATTTCACACCCCGGACAGGGGGTACGGGCTACACCTTC. Its translation: CATSDFTPRTGGTGYTF.

V is TRBV3-1 (or the pseudogene TRBV3-2) and J is TRBJ2-7; 8 nucleotides line up with TRBD2. The germline V gene has CDR1 LGHDT and CDR2 YNNKEL (reference sequence). This CDR3 is 14 amino acids long. V lost 2 bases to trimming and J lost 3 bases; unmatched junction nucleotides: 3. This chain's CDR3 is CASSQFSGSYEQYF. Here the CDR3 DNA reads TGTGCCAGCAGCCAATTCAGCGGGAGCTACGAGCAGTACTTC.

The V and J genes are TRBV4-1 and TRBJ2-3; D might be TRBD2 (6 bases). The CDR3 runs 15 residues. Trimming took 5 bases from V and 2 from J, leaving 14 bases between them. Germline CDR1 is MGHRA and CDR2 is YSYEKL. In DNA form, the CDR3 reads TGCGCCAGCAGCTCCGGGAGCTTACTCACAGATACGCAGTATTTT. Translation: CASSSGSLLTDTQYF.

J is TRBJ2-3 and V is TRBV7-2; unclear D gene. There are 14 residues in the CDR3. V shed 2 bases and J shed 4 bases, with 10 bases lying between them. Germline CDR1 SGHTA, CDR2 FQGNSA. The CDR3 loop is CASSLPGFADTQYF. CDR3 bases: TGTGCCAGCAGCTTACCCGGGTTCGCAGATACGCAGTATTTT.

J is TRBJ2-5 and V is TRBV19, with TRBD2 as a possible D gene (6 bases). The length of the CDR3 is 14 residues. Trimming removed 5 bases at V and 1 base at J, with 11 bases between. Germline CDR1 reads LNHDA; CDR2 reads SQIVND (reference sequence). In DNA form, the CDR3 reads TGTGCCAGTAGTCAGCCGGGACTCCAAGAGACCCAGTACTTC. This translates into CASSQPGLQETQYF.

This chain connects TRBV11-2 to TRBJ1-2, with D possibly TRBD1 on 5 matching bases. This CDR3 contains 12 residues. Trimming stripped 5 bases from V and 5 bases from J, with 9 bases between. Germline CDR1 is SGHAT and CDR2 is FQNNGV. In nucleotides, the CDR3 is TGTGCCAGCAGCGTCTCAGGGTATGGCTACACCTTC. This sequence encodes CASSVSGYGYTF.

This clone was picked up one time. CDR3 coding DNA: TGTGCCAGCAGTTTCCGGGGGGTTCTGGGGGATTCACCCCTCCACTTT. It codes for CASSFRGVLGDSPLHF. V gene TRBV5-5 combines with J gene TRBJ1-6; D may be TRBD1 (5 bases). The CDR3 has 16 amino acids. Germline V lookup: CDR1 SGHKS, CDR2 YYEKEE (reference sequence). Between the trimmed V and J ends, which lost 5 bases and 8 bases, there was a span of 20 bases.

This clone came up a few times. The chain has TRBV30 and TRBJ1-1; D not resolved. The CDR3 totals 13 residues. The ends were cut back, 0 bases at V and 0 bases at J, with 5 bases in the middle. CDR1 is GTSNPN and CDR2 is SVGIG in the germline V gene (reference sequence). DNA of the CDR3: TGTGCCTGGAGTGTTAATCTGAACACTGAAGCTTTCTTT. Translating it yields CAWSVNLNTEAFF.

V usage is TRBV7-9 and J usage is TRBJ1-1; 8 bases line up with TRBD1. V trimming: 4 bases; J trimming: 12 bases; junction bases outside the gene matches: 7. Germline assignment: CDR1 SEHNR and CDR2 FQNEAQ (reference sequence). This CDR3 has 12 residues. The CDR3 here is CASSSGTGPTFF. The CDR3 DNA reads as TGTGCCAGCAGCTCAGGGACAGGCCCTACTTTCTTT.

The chain recombines TRBV6-5 with TRBJ2-7; 7 bases line up with TRBD1. Germline V gives CDR1 MNHEY, CDR2 SVGAGI. The CDR3 is 13 amino acids. With V trimmed by 6 bases and J by 4 bases, 6 bases remained unmatched. The DNA of the CDR3 is TGTGCCAGCAGCGACAGGGTCCGGTACGAGCAGTACTTC. It translates to CASSDRVRYEQYF.

The rearrangement uses TRBV19 and TRBJ2-7, with 7 bases fitting TRBD1. The V segment lost 6 bases and the J segment 6 bases; nucleotides outside the gene matches: 11. This CDR3 contains 14 residues. Germline V lookup: CDR1 LNHDA, CDR2 SQIVND (reference sequence). In DNA form, the CDR3 reads TGTGCCAGTAGGGGTAGACAGGGCTCGCTCGAGCAGTACTTC. Amino acid sequence: CASRGRQGSLEQYF.

V usage is TRBV7-3 and J usage is TRBJ2-3; 7 bases are shared with TRBD1. CDR1 is SGHTA, CDR2 FQGTGA, per germline. Losses at the gene ends were 2 bases for V and 2 bases for J; bases not matched to a gene: 1. CDR3 length equals 14 residues. The CDR3 bases are TGTGCCAGCAGCTTAGGGACAGCCACAGATACGCAGTATTTT. It yields the protein CASSLGTATDTQYF.

The chain carries TRBV29-1 and TRBJ2-3; 7 nucleotides align to TRBD2. Germline V gene sequence: CDR1 SQVTM, CDR2 ANQGSEA. The trim removed 7 bases at V and 6 bases at J, leaving 10 bases unmatched. The CDR3 spans 13 residues. CDR3 residues: CSGAAGAGDTQYF. CDR3 nucleotides: TGCAGCGGTGCTGCGGGAGCGGGGGATACGCAGTATTTT.

In this sample, this clone turned up a few times. This sequence joins TRBV25-1 and TRBJ1-6; D not resolved. Germline values: CDR1 MGHDK, CDR2 SYGVNS. The CDR3 loop spans 12 amino acids. Trimming cost V 5 bases and J 6 bases, with 5 bases left between them. As DNA, the CDR3 is TGTGCCAGCAGTTGGAGTAATTCACCCCTCCACTTT. Encoded protein: CASSWSNSPLHF.

The rearrangement joins TRBV5-6 to TRBJ2-1; TRBD1 matches at 8 bases. The CDR3 sequence is 14 residues long. With 0 bases clipped from V and 9 bases from J, the junction kept 5 bases outside the gene matches. From germline, CDR1 is SGHDT and CDR2 YYEEEE. The CDR3 bases are TGTGCCAGCAGCTTGGAGGACAGGGTTGGTGAGCAGTTCTTC. The encoded protein is CASSLEDRVGEQFF.

J is TRBJ2-5 and V is TRBV19, with D perhaps matching TRBD1 (5 bases). The CDR3 consists of 13 residues. Germline assignment: CDR1 LNHDA and CDR2 SQIVND (reference sequence). Trimming removed 11 bases from V and 2 bases from J, with 15 bases in between. The CDR3 sequence: CAVGWGYQETQYF. Written as DNA, the CDR3 is TGTGCCGTGGGGTGGGGCTATCAAGAGACCCAGTACTTC.

The gene calls are TRBV2 and TRBJ2-7, with D possibly being TRBD2 (8 bases). The CDR3 runs to 15 residues. V gave up 4 bases and J gave up 2 bases, with 15 bases separating them. The germline gives CDR1 SNHLY, CDR2 FYNNEI. The CDR3: CASSVGGGTAYEQYF. CDR3 nucleotides: TGTGCCAGCAGTGTCGGGGGGGGGACAGCCTACGAGCAGTACTTC.

V and J are TRBV11-2 and TRBJ2-2, with 9 bases lining up with TRBD1. V was pared by 6 bases and J by 6 bases, with 11 bases of the junction left unmatched. Germline V gives CDR1 SGHAT, CDR2 FQNNGV. The CDR3 is 16 amino acids. The CDR3 is CASRGAGTGKSGELFF. Written as DNA, the CDR3 is TGTGCCAGCAGGGGAGCCGGGACAGGGAAATCCGGGGAGCTGTTTTTT.

The chain couples TRBV9 to TRBJ2-7; 7 bases are shared with TRBD1. The CDR3 totals 14 residues. The germline V gene encodes CDR1 SGDLS and CDR2 YYNGEE. J was trimmed by 2 bases and V by 4 bases; bases with no gene match: 6. In DNA form, the CDR3 reads TGTGCCAGCAGCCTCGGGACAGCCGCCTACGAGCAGTACTTC. Amino acid sequence: CASSLGTAAYEQYF.

This sequence joins TRBV3-1 (or the pseudogene TRBV3-2) and TRBJ1-6, with D possibly being TRBD1 (6 bases). CDR1 LGHDT and CDR2 YNNKEL come from the germline V gene (reference sequence). This CDR3 comprises 16 residues. The germline V and J ends were trimmed by 5 bases and 3 bases, with 14 bases remaining between them. CDR3 protein: CASSAGADLYNSPLHF. The CDR3 DNA sequence: TGTGCCAGCAGCGCGGGGGCCGATCTCTATAATTCACCCCTCCACTTT.

This chain connects TRBV7-2 to TRBJ1-6; TRBD1 might be the D (6 bases). This CDR3 is built from 13 residues. The V gene's germline CDR1 is SGHTA and CDR2 FQGNSA. Trimming stripped 6 bases from V and 11 bases from J, with 14 bases between. CDR3 in amino acids: CASSSTGWAPLHF. For the CDR3, the DNA is TGTGCCAGCAGTTCTACAGGGTGGGCACCCCTCCACTTT.